This T cell receptor beta chain was captured by sequencing in a study of response to subunit inactivated influenza vaccine. CDR1 and CDR2 from the germline V gene are SGHVS and FQNEAQ. CDR3 length: 17 residues. The J segment lost 5 bases and the V segment lost 5 bases, leaving 17 bases of the junction unmatched. TCRdb ran MiXCR on the RT-PCR reads and lists one entry per CDR3 protein. This sample has some 200,000 distinct CDR3 sequences, with approximately 12% found just once. Another study also made use of these data, one on T cells expressing NK-cell markers. According to that study: The authors generated TCR beta cDNA through 5'RACE template switching with UMIs.

The chain has TRBV7-8 and TRBJ2-5; 7 positions agree with TRBD1. The source material was CD8+ T cells sorted from PBMCs, sampled roughly 13 days after vaccination. The receptor was isolated from a man aged 50 to 60 who received an inactivated influenza vaccine. The CDR3 region is CASSNRQGATILETQYF. CDR3 DNA: TGTGCCAGCAGCAACAGACAGGGAGCTACAATATTGGAGACCCAGTACTTC. Using reference TRBV7-8 and TRBJ2-5 for the parts outside the CDR3, the full variable domain is GAGVSQSPRYKVAKRGQDVALRCDPISGHVSLFWYQQALGQGPEFLTYFQNEAQLDKSGLPSDRFFAERPEGSVSTLKIQRTQQEDSAVYLCASSNRQGATILETQYFGPGTRLLVL.